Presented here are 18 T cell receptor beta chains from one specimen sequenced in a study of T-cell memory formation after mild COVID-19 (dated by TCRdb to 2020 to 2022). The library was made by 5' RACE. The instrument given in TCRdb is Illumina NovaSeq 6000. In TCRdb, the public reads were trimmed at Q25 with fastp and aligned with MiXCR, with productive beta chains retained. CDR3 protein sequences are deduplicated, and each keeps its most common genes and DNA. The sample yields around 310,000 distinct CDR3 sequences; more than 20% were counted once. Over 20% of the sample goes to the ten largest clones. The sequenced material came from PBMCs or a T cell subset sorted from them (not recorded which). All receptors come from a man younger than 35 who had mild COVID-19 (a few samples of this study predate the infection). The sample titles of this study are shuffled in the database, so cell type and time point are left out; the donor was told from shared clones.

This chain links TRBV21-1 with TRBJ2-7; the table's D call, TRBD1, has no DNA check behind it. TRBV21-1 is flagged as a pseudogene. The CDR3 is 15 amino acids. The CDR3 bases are TGTGCCAGCAGCAACCCCGCGGGGGACAACTACGAGCAGTACTTC. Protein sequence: CASSNPAGDNYEQYF.

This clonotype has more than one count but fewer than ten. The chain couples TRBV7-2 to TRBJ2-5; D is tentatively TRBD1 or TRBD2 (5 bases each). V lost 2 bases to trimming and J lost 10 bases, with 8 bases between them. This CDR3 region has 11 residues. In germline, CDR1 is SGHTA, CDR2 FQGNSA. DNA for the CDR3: TGTGCCAGCAGCTTAATGGGGGTCCAGTACTTC. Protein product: CASSLMGVQYF.

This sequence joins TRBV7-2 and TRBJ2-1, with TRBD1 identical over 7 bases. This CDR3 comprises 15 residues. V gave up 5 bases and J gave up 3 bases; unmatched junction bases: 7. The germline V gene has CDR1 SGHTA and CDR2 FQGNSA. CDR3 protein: CASSGHRGSYNEQFF. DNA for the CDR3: TGTGCCAGCAGCGGCCACAGGGGAAGCTACAATGAGCAGTTCTTC. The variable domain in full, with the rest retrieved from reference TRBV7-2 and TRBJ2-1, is GAGVSQSPSNKVTEKGKDVELRCDPISGHTALYWYRQSLGQGLEFLIYFQGNSAPDKSGLPSDRFSAERTGGSVSTLTIQRTQQEDSAVYLCASSGHRGSYNEQFFGPGTRLTVL.

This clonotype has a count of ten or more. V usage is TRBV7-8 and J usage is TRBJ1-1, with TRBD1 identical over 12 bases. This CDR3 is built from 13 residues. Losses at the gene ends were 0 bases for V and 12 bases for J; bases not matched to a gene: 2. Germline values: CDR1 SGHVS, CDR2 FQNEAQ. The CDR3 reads CASSLAGQGASFF. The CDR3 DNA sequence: TGTGCCAGCAGCTTAGCGGGACAGGGGGCGTCTTTCTTT.

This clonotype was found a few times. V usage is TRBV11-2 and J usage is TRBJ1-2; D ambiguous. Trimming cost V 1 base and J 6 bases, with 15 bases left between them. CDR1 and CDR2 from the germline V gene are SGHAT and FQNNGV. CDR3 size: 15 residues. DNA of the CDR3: TGTGCCAGCAGCTTAGGTTGGGTAGGGAGGGATGGCTACACCTTC. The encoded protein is CASSLGWVGRDGYTF.

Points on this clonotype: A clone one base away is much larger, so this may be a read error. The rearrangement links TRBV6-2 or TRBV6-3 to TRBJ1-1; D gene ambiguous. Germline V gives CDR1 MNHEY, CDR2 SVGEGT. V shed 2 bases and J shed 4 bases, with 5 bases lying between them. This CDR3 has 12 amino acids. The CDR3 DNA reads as TGTGCCAGCAGTTACAGGGCCACTGAAGCTTTCTTT. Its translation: CASSYRATEAFF.

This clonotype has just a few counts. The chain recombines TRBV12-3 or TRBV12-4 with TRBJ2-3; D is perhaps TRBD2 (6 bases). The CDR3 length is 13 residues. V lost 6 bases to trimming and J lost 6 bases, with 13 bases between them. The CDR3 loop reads CASSMTRHDTQYF. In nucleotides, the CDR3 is TGTGCCAGCAGCATGACTAGACACGATACGCAGTATTTT.

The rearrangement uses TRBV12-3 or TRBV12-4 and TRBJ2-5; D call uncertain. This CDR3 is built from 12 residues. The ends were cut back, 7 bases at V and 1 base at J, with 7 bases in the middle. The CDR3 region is CASTGRQETQYF. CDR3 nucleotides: TGTGCCAGCACCGGACGCCAAGAGACCCAGTACTTC.

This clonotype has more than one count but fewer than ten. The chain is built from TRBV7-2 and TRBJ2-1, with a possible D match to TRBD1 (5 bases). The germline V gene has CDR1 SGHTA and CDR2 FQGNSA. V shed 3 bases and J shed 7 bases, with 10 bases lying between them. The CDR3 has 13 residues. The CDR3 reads CASSFVQGNEQFF. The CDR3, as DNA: TGTGCCAGCAGCTTTGTGCAGGGAAATGAGCAGTTCTTC.

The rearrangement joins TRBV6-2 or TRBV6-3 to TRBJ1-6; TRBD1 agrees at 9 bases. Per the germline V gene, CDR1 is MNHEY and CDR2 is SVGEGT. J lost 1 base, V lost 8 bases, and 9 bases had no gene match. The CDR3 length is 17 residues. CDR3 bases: TGTGCCAGCGACCTTTCGGGACAGGGATCCTATAATTCACCCCTCCACTTT. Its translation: CASDLSGQGSYNSPLHF.

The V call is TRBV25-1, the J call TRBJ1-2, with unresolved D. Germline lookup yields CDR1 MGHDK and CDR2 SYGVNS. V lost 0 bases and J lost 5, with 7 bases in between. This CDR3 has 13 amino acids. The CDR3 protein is CASSEYVEYGYTF. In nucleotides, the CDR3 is TGTGCCAGCAGTGAATATGTGGAGTATGGCTACACCTTC.

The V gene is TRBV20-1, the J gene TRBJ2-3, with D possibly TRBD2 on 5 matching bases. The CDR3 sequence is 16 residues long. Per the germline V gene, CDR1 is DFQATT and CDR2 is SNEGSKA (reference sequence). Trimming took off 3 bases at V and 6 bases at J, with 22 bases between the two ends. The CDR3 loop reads CSARGFLANSSDTQYF. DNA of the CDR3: TGCAGTGCTAGGGGCTTTCTAGCAAATAGCTCCGATACGCAGTATTTT.

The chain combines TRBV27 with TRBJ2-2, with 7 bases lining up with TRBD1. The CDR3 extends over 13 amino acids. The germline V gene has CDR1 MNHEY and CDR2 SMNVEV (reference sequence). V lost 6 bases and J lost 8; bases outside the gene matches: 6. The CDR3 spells CASRLQGIGELFF. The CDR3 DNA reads TGTGCCAGCAGGTTACAGGGGATTGGGGAGCTGTTTTTT.

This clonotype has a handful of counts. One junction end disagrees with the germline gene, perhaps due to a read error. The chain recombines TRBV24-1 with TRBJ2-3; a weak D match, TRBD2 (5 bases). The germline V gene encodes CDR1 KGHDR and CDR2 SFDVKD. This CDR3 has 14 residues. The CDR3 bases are TGTGCCACCAGTGATTCGGGGATCACAGATGCGCAGTATTTT. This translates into CATSDSGITDAQYF.

The CDR3: CSAFRDRSTDTQYF. The DNA for the CDR3 is TGCAGTGCTTTCCGGGACAGGAGCACAGATACGCAGTATTTT. The chain uses TRBV20-1 and TRBJ2-3; 8 nucleotides agree with TRBD1. V lost 5 bases and J lost 0; bases outside the gene matches: 4. CDR1 and CDR2 (germline): DFQATT, SNEGSKA (reference sequence). This CDR3 region has 14 residues.

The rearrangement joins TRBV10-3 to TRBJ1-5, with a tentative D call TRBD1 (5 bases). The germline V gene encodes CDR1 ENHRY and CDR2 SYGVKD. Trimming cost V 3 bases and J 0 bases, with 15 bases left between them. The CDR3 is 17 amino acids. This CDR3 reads CAISDTNRDFSNQPQHF. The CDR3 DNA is TGTGCCATCAGTGACACGAACCGGGACTTTAGCAATCAGCCCCAGCATTTT.

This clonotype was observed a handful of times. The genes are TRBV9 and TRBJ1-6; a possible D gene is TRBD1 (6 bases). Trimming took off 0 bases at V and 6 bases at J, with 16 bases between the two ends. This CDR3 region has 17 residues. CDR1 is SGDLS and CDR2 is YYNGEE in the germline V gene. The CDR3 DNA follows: TGTGCCAGCAGCGTAGAATCAGGGGAGTTTGTTAATTCACCCCTCCACTTT. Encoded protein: CASSVESGEFVNSPLHF.

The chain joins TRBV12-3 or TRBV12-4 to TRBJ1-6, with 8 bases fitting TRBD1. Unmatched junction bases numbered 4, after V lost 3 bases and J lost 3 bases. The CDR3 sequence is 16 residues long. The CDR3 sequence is CASSLGTGFYNSPLHF. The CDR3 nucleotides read TGTGCCAGCAGTTTGGGGACAGGCTTCTATAATTCACCCCTCCACTTT.